Listed below are T cell receptor beta chains from one sample, sequenced in a study of radiation and T cells in renal cell carcinoma. Generated by immunoSEQ multiplex PCR, the TCRdb table keeps only in-frame clones and is missing some. Of over 85,000 clones in the sample, 65% to 85% were seen once. This specimen was blood, taken from a patient whose treatment included radiotherapy and nephrectomy. The receptors were gathered from a man aged 55 to 70 with renal cell carcinoma. The CDR3 runs from the conserved cysteine through the conserved F or W. A D gene is named only where the DNA matches it firmly. Clone size is shown for a subset of rows, as once, few, many or a class of expanded clone.

J gene | clone size | V gene | D gene | CDR3 DNA | CDR3 protein
TRBJ1-1 | many | TRBV5-1 | - | TGCGCCAGCAGCTTGAAGGGCGCAGAGAACACTGAAGCTTTCTTT | CASSLKGAENTEAFF
TRBJ2-1 | once | TRBV11-3 | TRBD2 | TGTGCCAGCAGCTTCACCGTAGCGGGAGGAGGCTTGGTTGAGCAGTTCTTC | CASSFTVAGGGLVEQFF
TRBJ2-7 | once | TRBV10-3 | TRBD2 | TGTGCCACCAAACGAGACAGCGGGAGCTCCTACGAGCAGTACTTC | CATKRDSGSSYEQYF
TRBJ2-1 | - | TRBV7-2 | - | TGTGCCAGCAGCTTAAGTGGCGTTGGAGAGCAGTTCTTC | CASSLSGVGEQFF
TRBJ2-6 | - | TRBV2 | - | TGTGCCAGCAGTGAAGTGGTCGCCGTCTCTGGGGCCAACGTCCTGACTTTC | CASSEVVAVSGANVLTF
TRBJ2-2 | - | TRBV4-2 | - | TGTGCCAGCAGCATACAGCGGTCCACCGGGGAGCTGTTTTTT | CASSIQRSTGELFF
TRBJ2-3 | - | TRBV10-3 | TRBD2 | TGTGCCATCACCTTTGTAGCGGGAATGGACACAGATACGCAGTATTTT | CAITFVAGMDTDTQYF
TRBJ2-7 | once | TRBV5-6 | TRBD2 | TGTGCCAGCAGCTTAACCGGGGGGGCGCCGGACGAGCAGTACTTC | CASSLTGGAPDEQYF
TRBJ2-5 | - | TRBV7-2 | - | TGTGCCAGCAGCTTAAACGGGGTCGAAGAGACCCAGTACTTC | CASSLNGVEETQYF
TRBJ2-5 | - | TRBV18 | TRBD2 | TGTGCCAGCTCACCACGGCTAGCGGGAGGAGAGACCCAGTACTTC | CASSPRLAGGETQYF
TRBJ1-2 | - | TRBV12-5 | - | TGTGCTAGTGGTTTGGACTATGGCTACACCTTC | CASGLDYGYTF
TRBJ1-2 | few | TRBV7-8 | - | TGTGCCAGCAGCTCGACGGGACTCTATGGCTACACCTTC | CASSSTGLYGYTF
TRBJ2-2 | - | TRBV28 | TRBD1 | TGTGCCAGCAGGACCCGGACAGGGGCCGGCACCGGGGAGCTGTTTTTT | CASRTRTGAGTGELFF
TRBJ2-2 | - | TRBV27 | TRBD1 | TGTGCCAGCAAAAAGGGGGCGGTGAACACCGGGGAGCTGTTTTTT | CASKKGAVNTGELFF
TRBJ2-7 | - | TRBV7-6 | - | TGTGCCAGCAGCTTGGGGCCCATTTTGCAACCATACGAGCAGTACTTC | CASSLGPILQPYEQYF
TRBJ2-7 | - | TRBV10-3 | - | TGTGCCATCAGTGAGTTTAGCGGATTCAGCTCCTACGAGCAGTACTTC | CAISEFSGFSSYEQYF
TRBJ2-4 | - | TRBV27 | - | TGTGCCAGCCGTCAGACAGCCAAAAACATTCAGTACTTC | CASRQTAKNIQYF
TRBJ2-6 | - | TRBV30 | - | TGTGCCTGGAACCGGGCCTCGTCTGGGGCCAACGTCCTGACTTTC | CAWNRASSGANVLTF
TRBJ1-2 | - | TRBV5-4 | - | TGTGCCAGCAGCTTGGGCGGGGGCGTGGGCAGGGGAGGAGGCTACACCTTC | CASSLGGGVGRGGGYTF
TRBJ1-1 | - | TRBV6-5 | - | TGTGCCAGCAGTTCCCGGCAGTCGAACACTGAAGCTTTCTTT | CASSSRQSNTEAFF
TRBJ2-2 | - | TRBV19 | - | TGTGCCAGTAGTACGGGGAACACCGGGGAGCTGTTTTTT | CASSTGNTGELFF
TRBJ2-5 | few | TRBV10-1 | - | TGCGCCAGCAGTGATGCTGGGCGCGGGGAGACCCAGTACTTC | CASSDAGRGETQYF
TRBJ2-6 | - | TRBV27 | - | TGTGCCAGCAGTCCCCATGGGATCTCTGGGGCCAACGTCCTGACTTTC | CASSPHGISGANVLTF
TRBJ2-1 | few | TRBV7-6 | TRBD2 | TGTGCCAGCAGCTCAGGACTAGCGGGATACAATGAGCAGTTCTTC | CASSSGLAGYNEQFF
TRBJ2-7 | - | TRBV14 | - | TGTGCCAGCAGCCTCACACGGGCCTCCTACGAGCAGTACTTC | CASSLTRASYEQYF
TRBJ1-6 | - | TRBV7-2 | TRBD1 | TGTGCCAGCAGCTTCGGACAGGGGCAATACCACTTT | CASSFGQGQYHF
TRBJ1-5 | - | TRBV7-2 | TRBD1 | TGTGCCAGCAGCCCACAGGGGGATCAGCCCCAGCATTTT | CASSPQGDQPQHF
TRBJ2-7 | few | TRBV27 | TRBD2 | TGTGCCAGCAGTCCTCGACTAGCGACAATTTACGAGCAGTACTTC | CASSPRLATIYEQYF
TRBJ1-5 | few | TRBV4-3 | TRBD1 | TGCGCCAGCAGCCAAGGACCGGGACAGCCATTTCAGCCCCAGCATTTT | CASSQGPGQPFQPQHF
TRBJ1-1 | - | TRBV7-2 | - | TGTGCCAGCAGCTTAGGTGGCAAGACAGTTGGGGACACTGAAGCTTTCTTT | CASSLGGKTVGDTEAFF
TRBJ2-1 | - | TRBV2 | TRBD2 | TGTGCCAGCAGGACTAGCGGGATTCTCAATGAGCAGTTCTTC | CASRTSGILNEQFF
TRBJ2-3 | - | TRBV2 | - | TGTGCCCGCAGTGGGGGGGGGACAGTTGCCACAGATACGCAGTATTTT | CARSGGGTVATDTQYF
TRBJ2-3 | - | TRBV19 | - | TGTGCCAGTAGTTTATCCGGGACTCCGAGCACAGATACGCAGTATTTT | CASSLSGTPSTDTQYF
TRBJ2-7 | - | TRBV27 | - | TGTGCCAGCAGTTCCTACCCAGGGGGGACCTACGAGCAGTACTTC | CASSSYPGGTYEQYF
TRBJ2-1 | - | TRBV19 | TRBD1 | TGTGCCAGTAGTCAGGACAGGGTGAACGGTGAGCAGTTCTTC | CASSQDRVNGEQFF
TRBJ1-5 | - | TRBV27 | - | TGTGCCAGCAGTTTAGGGGGGTGGGAACAGCCCCAGCATTTT | CASSLGGWEQPQHF
TRBJ2-2 | - | TRBV6-6 | - | TGTGCCAGCGGCTCCTCGAACACCGGGGAGCTGTTTTTT | CASGSSNTGELFF
TRBJ2-2 | - | TRBV28 | - | TGTGCCAGCACCCCCGGGGTGGCGAACACCGGGGAGCTGTTTTTT | CASTPGVANTGELFF
TRBJ2-5 | once | TRBV5-4 | TRBD1 | TGTGCCAGCAGGTGGACAGGGGAAGAGACCCAGTACTTC | CASRWTGEETQYF
TRBJ1-1 | once | TRBV7-2 | - | TGTGCCAGCAGCTTACGGGGGCGGGAGAACACTGAAGCTTTCTTT | CASSLRGRENTEAFF
TRBJ2-7 | - | TRBV28 | - | TGTGCCAGCAGTGGCCCTAGTGGTGGAGGTCGAATCTTTTACGAGCAGCACTTC | CASSGPSGGGRIFYEQHF
TRBJ2-7 | few | TRBV28 | - | TGTGCCAGCAGTCTCTCTTGGGACATTTACGAGCAGTACTTC | CASSLSWDIYEQYF
TRBJ2-7 | - | TRBV4-1 | - | TGCGCCAGCAGCCGAAACCCGCCGGGTCTAACCTACGAGCAGTACTTC | CASSRNPPGLTYEQYF
TRBJ2-3 | - | TRBV30 | - | TGTGCCTGGAGGGAGGGAGGGGGCCCAGATACGCAGTATTTT | CAWREGGGPDTQYF
TRBJ2-1 | - | TRBV2 | - | TGTGCCAGCAGTGAAGGGTTTAAGTCCAGGGGCTCCTACAATGAGCAGTTCTTC | CASSEGFKSRGSYNEQFF
TRBJ2-7 | - | TRBV18 | - | TGTGCCAGCTCCGCTTGGCCGGAGGAGCGCGAGCAGTACTTC | CASSAWPEEREQYF
TRBJ2-4 | - | TRBV11-2 | - | TGTGCCAGCAGCCCGGGGGTCACGAGCGGCATTCAGTACTTC | CASSPGVTSGIQYF
TRBJ2-3 | - | TRBV10-1 | TRBD2 | TGCGCCAGCAGTGAGTCTGGCCTAGCGGGGAGCACAGATACGCAGTATTTT | CASSESGLAGSTDTQYF
TRBJ1-5 | few | TRBV19 | - | TGTGCCAGTAGTACCTTAGACAATCAGCCCCAGCATTTT | CASSTLDNQPQHF
TRBJ1-2 | - | TRBV5-4 | - | TGTGCCAGCAGCTTGAAGACGGACGCTAACTATGGCTACACCTTC | CASSLKTDANYGYTF
TRBJ2-5 | - | TRBV18 | TRBD2 | TGTGCCAGCTCACCACCGACCGGACTAGCGCGGGAGACCCAGTACTTC | CASSPPTGLARETQYF
TRBJ1-5 | - | TRBV19 | - | TGTGCCAGTACCCTGGACACTGGCAATCAGCCCCAGCATTTT | CASTLDTGNQPQHF
TRBJ1-2 | - | TRBV28 | - | TGTGCCAGCAGTTTAAGTACCCCGAGGTCCTATGGCTACACCTTC | CASSLSTPRSYGYTF
TRBJ1-6 | - | TRBV30 | - | TGTGCCTGGAGTGCCGGCGTCCGGCATTCACCCCTCCACTTT | CAWSAGVRHSPLHF
TRBJ2-5 | - | TRBV11-3 | TRBD2 | TGTGCCAGCAGCTTGAGAGCGGGAGTTGGAGAGACCCAGTACTTC | CASSLRAGVGETQYF